Listed below are T cell receptor beta chains from one sample, sequenced in a study of blood T cell repertoires in COVID-19. Sequencing used immunoSEQ multiplex PCR; TCRdb keeps in-frame clones, though not all of them. The sample lists 250,000 to 350,000 clones, just over 85% occurring once. Specimen: PBMCs or T cells enriched from blood (not recorded which). These TCRs come from a woman in her late teens or twenties who had recovered from COVID-19. The CDR3 runs from the conserved cysteine through the conserved F or W.

v_gene: TRBV19
len: 14
j_gene: TRBJ1-5
CDR3aa: CASTSTGSGQPQHF

v_gene: TRBV4-1
len: 14
j_gene: TRBJ1-2
CDR3aa: CASSQARGTSGYTF

v_gene: TRBV4-2
len: 14
j_gene: TRBJ2-7
CDR3aa: CASSQDTSGYEQYF

v_gene: TRBV28
len: 18
j_gene: TRBJ1-2
CDR3aa: CASSLRVGRQGGIYGYTF

v_gene: TRBV7-9
len: 14
j_gene: TRBJ1-2
CDR3aa: CASSRDRGGDGYTF

v_gene: TRBV7-2
len: 17
j_gene: TRBJ2-7
CDR3aa: CASSLVGSGGITYEQYF

v_gene: TRBV6-5
len: 16
j_gene: TRBJ1-5
CDR3aa: CASSSTPVASNQPQHF

v_gene: TRBV6-2/TRBV6-3
len: 15
j_gene: TRBJ2-7
CDR3aa: CASSSAGTSGSFPNF

v_gene: TRBV9
len: 14
j_gene: TRBJ2-7
CDR3aa: CASSLGTSGYEQYF

v_gene: TRBV7-9
len: 13
j_gene: TRBJ1-6
CDR3aa: CASSSASDSPLHF

v_gene: TRBV9
len: 20
j_gene: TRBJ2-6
CDR3aa: CASSVSRRAQGGTGANVLTF

v_gene: TRBV6-6
len: 15
j_gene: TRBJ1-1
CDR3aa: CASSYTDSINTEAFF

v_gene: TRBV6-5
len: 14
j_gene: TRBJ1-2
CDR3aa: CASSYMEANYGYTF

v_gene: TRBV2
len: 15
j_gene: TRBJ1-1
CDR3aa: CASSELGQGDTEAFF

v_gene: TRBV5-4
len: 16
j_gene: TRBJ2-3
CDR3aa: CASSPRLAGGTDTQYF

v_gene: TRBV7-6
len: 16
j_gene: TRBJ2-3
CDR3aa: CASSLTSGGSTDTQYF

v_gene: TRBV7-9
len: 15
j_gene: TRBJ2-7
CDR3aa: CASSFLLAGVWEQYF

v_gene: TRBV5-5
len: 12
j_gene: TRBJ2-7
CDR3aa: CASSLDGYEQYF

v_gene: TRBV7-9
len: 14
j_gene: TRBJ1-2
CDR3aa: CASSWGQGAVGYTF